This T cell receptor (beta chain) was recovered during a study of monozygotic twins with inflammatory bowel disease. Germline assignment: CDR1 GTSNPN and CDR2 SVGIG (reference sequence). The CDR3 loop spans 12 amino acids. Reprocessing the 5' RACE reads, TCRdb reports a single entry for every CDR3 protein and omits DNA. This listing includes 300,000 to 350,000 distinct CDR3 sequences. The chain combines TRBV30 with TRBJ2-1; there is no DNA to check the TCRdb D call of TRBD1. The origin of this receptor is a human donor with ulcerative colitis or Crohn's disease, or a healthy co-twin of an affected twin (not recorded which). The specimen sequenced was blood. The CDR3 here is CAWSGTRGEQFF.